Listed below are T cell receptor beta chains from one sample, sequenced in a study of CD8+ T cells in alopecia areata. Using immunoSEQ multiplex PCR, the repertoire was profiled, and TCRdb retains in-frame clones only, with some absent. Of some 170,000 clones in the sample, 40% to 65% were seen once. The sample was CD8+ T cells sorted from blood, taken at week 24, from a patient treated with tofacitinib. The receptors were gathered from a human donor with alopecia areata. Each CDR3 is given with its conserved first and last residue.

>TRBV6-6
CASRSGYDQPQHF
>TRBV4-3
CASSQDLFRSYEQYF
>TRBV2
CATRASGGANEQFF
>TRBV4-3
CASSQGSSSNTGELFF
>TRBV27
CASSFKGSGGNYGYTF
>TRBV4-1
CASSLGQGGYEQYF
>TRBV4-3
CASSSRPGTEAFF
>TRBV10-3
CASSKRTSGGLTDTQYF
>TRBV5-1
CASSLRPGETRQYEQYF
>TRBV29-1
CSVEFGGAGETQYF
>TRBV29-1
CSFITGSTEAFF
>TRBV5-1
CASSLVGGPYNEQFF
>TRBV2
CASSPNTYEQYF
>TRBV18
CASSPSTTGAGELFF
>TRBV29-1
CSVRDSGSYEQYF
>TRBV9
CASSGVGAPLETQYF
>TRBV7-8
CAIRGHSTDTQYF
>TRBV5-6
CASSLGGDRVYSNQPQHF
>TRBV2
CASRGQGRDNEQFF
>TRBV2
CASSEAGGLDYEQYF
>TRBV5-6
CASGLGQGGNEQFF
>TRBV30
CAWSATRNTEAFF
>TRBV7-6
CASSPSYEQYF